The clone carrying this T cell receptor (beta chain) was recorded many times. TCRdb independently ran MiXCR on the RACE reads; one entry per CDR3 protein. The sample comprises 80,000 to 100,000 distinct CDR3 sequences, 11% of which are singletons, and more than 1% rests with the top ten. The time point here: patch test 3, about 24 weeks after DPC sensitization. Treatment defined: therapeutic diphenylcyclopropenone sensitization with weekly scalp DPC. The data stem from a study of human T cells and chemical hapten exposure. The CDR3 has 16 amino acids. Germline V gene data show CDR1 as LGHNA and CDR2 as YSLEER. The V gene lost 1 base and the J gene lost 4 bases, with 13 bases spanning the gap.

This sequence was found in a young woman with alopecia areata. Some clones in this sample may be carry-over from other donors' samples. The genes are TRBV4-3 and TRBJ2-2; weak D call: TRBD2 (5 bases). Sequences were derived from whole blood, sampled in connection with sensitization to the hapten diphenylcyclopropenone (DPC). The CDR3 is CASSQVSGIPTGELFF. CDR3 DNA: TGCGCCAGCAGCCAAGTTTCGGGGATACCCACCGGGGAGCTGTTTTTT.